This is a list of T cell receptor beta chains from one sample in a study of blood T cell repertoires in COVID-19. Profiling relied on immunoSEQ multiplex PCR, and the TCRdb table lists in-frame clones only, not all of them. The sample has about 330,000 clones; roughly 90% are singletons. Sequencing was performed on peripheral blood. The receptors were gathered from a woman aged 45-65 years with active or convalescent COVID-19. Both conserved end residues are part of each CDR3. Each record gives: clone size, J gene, D gene, V gene, CDR3 DNA, CDR3 protein. A D gene is named only where the DNA matches it firmly. Clone size is given for some rows only: seen once, a few or many times, or a class if the clone is expanded.

abundance: .; j_gene: TRBJ1-2; d_gene: TRBD1; v_gene: TRBV7-2; CDR3nt: TGTGCCAGCAGCTTAGTTGAGGGGGCGGGAGGCTACACCTTC; CDR3aa: CASSLVEGAGGYTF
abundance: .; j_gene: TRBJ2-3; d_gene: .; v_gene: TRBV27; CDR3nt: TGTGCCAGCGGGAGATTCGCCGTAGATACGCAGTATTTT; CDR3aa: CASGRFAVDTQYF
abundance: .; j_gene: TRBJ1-1; d_gene: .; v_gene: TRBV19; CDR3nt: TGTGCCAGTAGTATAACCGGAGACACTGAAGCTTTCTTT; CDR3aa: CASSITGDTEAFF
abundance: once; j_gene: TRBJ2-2; d_gene: TRBD2; v_gene: TRBV24-1; CDR3nt: TGTGCCACCAGTGATGCCAGGGCTAGCGGATCCTCCGGGGAGCTGTTTTTT; CDR3aa: CATSDARASGSSGELFF
abundance: .; j_gene: TRBJ2-1; d_gene: TRBD2; v_gene: TRBV7-8; CDR3nt: TGTGCCAGCAGCTTAGTCCCGGGAGGGCTCTCCTACAATGAGCAGTTCTTC; CDR3aa: CASSLVPGGLSYNEQFF
abundance: .; j_gene: TRBJ1-2; d_gene: .; v_gene: TRBV15; CDR3nt: TGTGCCACCAGCGGAAGGGGATTCAGGGATGGCTACACCTTC; CDR3aa: CATSGRGFRDGYTF
abundance: once; j_gene: TRBJ1-5; d_gene: TRBD1; v_gene: TRBV28; CDR3nt: TGTGCCAGCAGATTAAGCGGACAGGGAAAATTCAATCAGCCCCAGCATTTT; CDR3aa: CASRLSGQGKFNQPQHF
abundance: .; j_gene: TRBJ2-3; d_gene: TRBD2; v_gene: TRBV19; CDR3nt: TGTGCCAGTAGTATAGCGGGACTAGCGGGCACAGATACGCAGTATTTT; CDR3aa: CASSIAGLAGTDTQYF
abundance: .; j_gene: TRBJ2-1; d_gene: .; v_gene: TRBV9; CDR3nt: TGTGCCAGCAGCGTAGGAACGAGGTCGGGTGAGCAGTTCTTC; CDR3aa: CASSVGTRSGEQFF
abundance: .; j_gene: TRBJ2-1; d_gene: TRBD2; v_gene: TRBV27; CDR3nt: TGTGCCAGCAGCCAGAGCGGGGGGGCTTACAATGAGCAGTTCTTC; CDR3aa: CASSQSGGAYNEQFF
abundance: .; j_gene: TRBJ2-7; d_gene: .; v_gene: TRBV7-2; CDR3nt: TGTGCCAGCACCCTCATGGGGGGCGAGCAGTACTTC; CDR3aa: CASTLMGGEQYF
abundance: .; j_gene: TRBJ2-3; d_gene: TRBD2; v_gene: TRBV7-2; CDR3nt: TGTGCCAGCAGCGTCAGCGGGGGGCGCACAGATACGCAGTATTTT; CDR3aa: CASSVSGGRTDTQYF
abundance: .; j_gene: TRBJ1-1; d_gene: .; v_gene: TRBV15; CDR3nt: TGTGCCACCACCCCACACCGGGGGGCGGTTAACACTGAAGCTTTCTTT; CDR3aa: CATTPHRGAVNTEAFF
abundance: .; j_gene: TRBJ2-1; d_gene: .; v_gene: TRBV6-2/TRBV6-3; CDR3nt: TGTGCCAGCAGTTACGGGCTAGCCGACTACAATGAGCAGTTCTTC; CDR3aa: CASSYGLADYNEQFF
abundance: .; j_gene: TRBJ2-7; d_gene: .; v_gene: TRBV27; CDR3nt: TGTGCCAGCAACCATGGGGCCCTGGGCGAGCAGTACTTC; CDR3aa: CASNHGALGEQYF
abundance: once; j_gene: TRBJ2-3; d_gene: TRBD2; v_gene: TRBV7-2; CDR3nt: TGTGCCAGCAGCCCTTGGGCTAGCGGGGGGGCCAGGGCAGATACGCAGTATTTT; CDR3aa: CASSPWASGGARADTQYF
abundance: .; j_gene: TRBJ1-4; d_gene: .; v_gene: TRBV15; CDR3nt: TGTGCCACCAGCCAGAACCCACGGGCAACTAATGAAAAACTGTTTTTT; CDR3aa: CATSQNPRATNEKLFF
abundance: once; j_gene: TRBJ1-2; d_gene: .; v_gene: TRBV11-2; CDR3nt: TGTGCCAGCAGCTCCCCCCGACAGGCCATCCGGGATGGCTACACCTTC; CDR3aa: CASSSPRQAIRDGYTF
abundance: .; j_gene: TRBJ1-1; d_gene: .; v_gene: TRBV11-2; CDR3nt: TGTGCCAGCAGCTTACTCCAGGGGCGCGGCACTGAAGCTTTCTTT; CDR3aa: CASSLLQGRGTEAFF
abundance: many; j_gene: TRBJ1-4; d_gene: .; v_gene: TRBV7-2; CDR3nt: TGTGCCAGCAGCTTCATGGGGCCCCCTAATGAAAAACTGTTTTTT; CDR3aa: CASSFMGPPNEKLFF
abundance: .; j_gene: TRBJ1-2; d_gene: .; v_gene: TRBV6-5; CDR3nt: TGTGCCAGCCGCCCTGCCCCGGACATAACGTATGGCTACACCTTC; CDR3aa: CASRPAPDITYGYTF
abundance: .; j_gene: TRBJ1-3; d_gene: TRBD1; v_gene: TRBV6-6; CDR3nt: TGTGCCAGCAGTCATCGGACAGGGGGCAGAAACACCATATATTTT; CDR3aa: CASSHRTGGRNTIYF
abundance: few; j_gene: TRBJ1-2; d_gene: .; v_gene: TRBV6-2/TRBV6-3; CDR3nt: TGTGCCAGCAGTGGGACTGGGTATGGCTACACCTTC; CDR3aa: CASSGTGYGYTF
abundance: .; j_gene: TRBJ1-3; d_gene: .; v_gene: TRBV6-6; CDR3nt: TGTGCCAGCAGTTACTCGAGAGGAAACACCATATATTTT; CDR3aa: CASSYSRGNTIYF
abundance: .; j_gene: TRBJ1-2; d_gene: .; v_gene: TRBV19; CDR3nt: TGTGCCAGTAGTGCCCGCTGGGGGGGCAACTATGGCTACACCTTC; CDR3aa: CASSARWGGNYGYTF
abundance: .; j_gene: TRBJ1-1; d_gene: .; v_gene: TRBV3-1/TRBV3-2; CDR3nt: TGTGCCAGCAGCCAAGCCATGGGGGGTTTCGAAGCTTTCTTT; CDR3aa: CASSQAMGGFEAFF
abundance: few; j_gene: TRBJ1-2; d_gene: .; v_gene: TRBV28; CDR3nt: TGTGCCAGCAGTTTTACATCAACAGCACAGGGATATGGCTACACCTTC; CDR3aa: CASSFTSTAQGYGYTF
abundance: .; j_gene: TRBJ1-3; d_gene: .; v_gene: TRBV5-5; CDR3nt: TGTGCCAGCAGCTTAGGGGGTACTGGAAACACCATATATTTT; CDR3aa: CASSLGGTGNTIYF
abundance: .; j_gene: TRBJ1-6; d_gene: .; v_gene: TRBV28; CDR3nt: TGTGCCAGCAGTTTTCAGGGAAATTCACCCCTCCACTTT; CDR3aa: CASSFQGNSPLHF
abundance: once; j_gene: TRBJ2-5; d_gene: TRBD2; v_gene: TRBV27; CDR3nt: TGTGCCAGCAGTTTCCGCGGGGGGGTCCAAGAGACCCAGTACTTC; CDR3aa: CASSFRGGVQETQYF
abundance: few; j_gene: TRBJ2-5; d_gene: TRBD2; v_gene: TRBV6-2/TRBV6-3; CDR3nt: TGTGCCAGCAGTAAGGGAGGGGTCCAAGAGACCCAGTACTTC; CDR3aa: CASSKGGVQETQYF
abundance: .; j_gene: TRBJ2-3; d_gene: TRBD2; v_gene: TRBV4-2; CDR3nt: TGTGCCAGCAGCCAAGCGAATTGGGTAGCGGGTTACACAGATACGCAGTATTTT; CDR3aa: CASSQANWVAGYTDTQYF
abundance: .; j_gene: TRBJ2-3; d_gene: .; v_gene: TRBV5-1; CDR3nt: TGCGCCAGCAGCTCCTATAACCGAGGTGGAGATACGCAGTATTTT; CDR3aa: CASSSYNRGGDTQYF
abundance: .; j_gene: TRBJ1-6; d_gene: .; v_gene: TRBV21-1; CDR3nt: TGTGCCAGCAACGCCCGGGACTCCGACTATAATTCACCCCTCCACTTT; CDR3aa: CASNARDSDYNSPLHF
abundance: .; j_gene: TRBJ1-1; d_gene: TRBD1; v_gene: TRBV5-4; CDR3nt: TGTGCCAGCAGCGTAACCCCGGGACAGGGATCTGAAGCTTTCTTT; CDR3aa: CASSVTPGQGSEAFF
abundance: .; j_gene: TRBJ1-5; d_gene: TRBD1; v_gene: TRBV19; CDR3nt: TGTGCCAGTAGTATCGACAGGGGGCGGAATCAGCCCCAGCATTTT; CDR3aa: CASSIDRGRNQPQHF
abundance: .; j_gene: TRBJ2-1; d_gene: .; v_gene: TRBV21-1; CDR3nt: TGTGCCAGCAGCAAATCGGCTAGCGGGCACAATGAGCAGTTCTTC; CDR3aa: CASSKSASGHNEQFF
abundance: few; j_gene: TRBJ1-1; d_gene: .; v_gene: TRBV29-1; CDR3nt: TGCAGCGTGTCGGGGACACCGGTCACTGAAGCTTTCTTT; CDR3aa: CSVSGTPVTEAFF
abundance: once; j_gene: TRBJ2-1; d_gene: .; v_gene: TRBV7-2; CDR3nt: TGTGCCAGCAGCTTCTTCGACAATGAGCAGTTCTTC; CDR3aa: CASSFFDNEQFF
abundance: .; j_gene: TRBJ2-3; d_gene: .; v_gene: TRBV30; CDR3nt: TGTGCCTGGACGTTTCAGGGGCGCACAGATACGCAGTATTTT; CDR3aa: CAWTFQGRTDTQYF
abundance: medium-sized; j_gene: TRBJ2-1; d_gene: TRBD2; v_gene: TRBV5-3; CDR3nt: TGTGCCAGAAGGTATCCGGGACTAGCGGGAGTAGATGAGCAGTTCTTC; CDR3aa: CARRYPGLAGVDEQFF
abundance: .; j_gene: TRBJ2-7; d_gene: .; v_gene: TRBV19; CDR3nt: TGTGCCAGTAGTATAGATCTGGGGGCACGTCAAGGCTACGAGCAGTACTTC; CDR3aa: CASSIDLGARQGYEQYF
abundance: .; j_gene: TRBJ2-7; d_gene: .; v_gene: TRBV10-2; CDR3nt: TGCGCCAGCACCAGAGATAGACTAGTATACGAGCAGTACTTC; CDR3aa: CASTRDRLVYEQYF
abundance: .; j_gene: TRBJ1-3; d_gene: TRBD1; v_gene: TRBV5-8; CDR3nt: TGTGCCAGCAGCTTCAGAAGGACAGGGCGCTCTGGAAACACCATATATTTT; CDR3aa: CASSFRRTGRSGNTIYF
abundance: .; j_gene: TRBJ2-1; d_gene: TRBD1; v_gene: TRBV3-1/TRBV3-2; CDR3nt: TGTGCCAGCAGCCAGAGACAGGGGGACACCTACAATGAGCAGTTCTTC; CDR3aa: CASSQRQGDTYNEQFF
abundance: .; j_gene: TRBJ2-5; d_gene: .; v_gene: TRBV6-6; CDR3nt: TGTGCCAGTAAGGACAGCCAAGAGACCCAGTACTTC; CDR3aa: CASKDSQETQYF
abundance: once; j_gene: TRBJ2-7; d_gene: TRBD1; v_gene: TRBV27; CDR3nt: TGTGCCAGCAGTATCCGGGACAGCTACGAGCAGTACTTC; CDR3aa: CASSIRDSYEQYF
abundance: .; j_gene: TRBJ2-7; d_gene: .; v_gene: TRBV18; CDR3nt: TGTGCCAGCTCACCAACCCAGACCTACGAGCAGTACTTC; CDR3aa: CASSPTQTYEQYF